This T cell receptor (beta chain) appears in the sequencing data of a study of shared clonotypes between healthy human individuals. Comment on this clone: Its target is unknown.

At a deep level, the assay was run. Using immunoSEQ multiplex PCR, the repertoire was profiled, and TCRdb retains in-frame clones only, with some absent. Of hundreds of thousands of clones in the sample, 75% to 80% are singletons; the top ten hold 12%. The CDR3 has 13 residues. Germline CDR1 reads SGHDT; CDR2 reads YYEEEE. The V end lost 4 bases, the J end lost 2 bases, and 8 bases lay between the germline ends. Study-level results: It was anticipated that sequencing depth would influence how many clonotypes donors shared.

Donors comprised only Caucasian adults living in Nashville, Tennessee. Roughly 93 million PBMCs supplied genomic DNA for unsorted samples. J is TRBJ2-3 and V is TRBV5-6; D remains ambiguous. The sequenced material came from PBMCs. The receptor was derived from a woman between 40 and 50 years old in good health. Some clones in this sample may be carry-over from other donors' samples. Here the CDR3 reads CASSPSHTDTQYF. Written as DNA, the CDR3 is TGTGCCAGCAGCCCCTCCCACACAGATACGCAGTATTTT.